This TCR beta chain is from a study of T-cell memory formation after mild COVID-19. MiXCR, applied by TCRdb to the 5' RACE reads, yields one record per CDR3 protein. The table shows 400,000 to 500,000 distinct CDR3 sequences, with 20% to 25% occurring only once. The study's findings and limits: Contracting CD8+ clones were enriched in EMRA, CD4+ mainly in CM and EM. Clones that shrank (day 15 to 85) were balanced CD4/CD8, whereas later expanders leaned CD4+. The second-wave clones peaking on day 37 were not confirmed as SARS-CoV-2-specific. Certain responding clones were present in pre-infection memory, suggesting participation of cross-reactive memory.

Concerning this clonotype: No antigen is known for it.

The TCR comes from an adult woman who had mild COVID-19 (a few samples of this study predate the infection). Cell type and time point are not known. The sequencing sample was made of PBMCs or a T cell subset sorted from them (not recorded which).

As DNA, the CDR3 is TGCAGTGCTTCCAGGGGACTAGCGCTCTTGGAGAATGAGCAGTTCTTC. Residues: CSASRGLALLENEQFF. J is TRBJ2-1 and V is TRBV20-1, with 10 bases identical to TRBD2. Germline lookup yields CDR1 DFQATT and CDR2 SNEGSKA (reference sequence). The junction had 14 bases not matched to a gene; V was cut back by 5 bases and J by 7 bases. The CDR3 covers 16 residues.